The next 24 T cell receptor beta chains were all read from a single sample in a study of siplizumab effects on memory and regulatory T cells. The cells of the mixed lymphocyte reaction underwent an approximately six-day coculture at 37°C. No antigen has been identified for these receptors. TCRdb keeps only in-frame clones here, not all; method: immunoSEQ multiplex PCR. The repertoire has fewer than 20,000 clones, 40% to 60% of them found once; the top ten carry over 4%. The sequenced material came from CFSE-low (dividing) CD4+ T cells sorted from an allogeneic mixed lymphocyte reaction. Receptor source: a human donor in good health; the cells came from an allogeneic mixed lymphocyte reaction.

The rearrangement uses TRBV29-1 and TRBJ2-7, with 7 bases matching TRBD1. V trimming: 7 bases; J trimming: 2 bases; junction bases outside the gene matches: 8. Germline assignment: CDR1 SQVTM and CDR2 ANQGSEA. This CDR3 spans 13 amino acids. CDR3 coding DNA: TGCAGCGCCCTCGAAGGGGGCACCTACGAGCAGTACTTC. Its translation: CSALEGGTYEQYF.

The chain joins TRBV2 to TRBJ2-1; 9 nucleotides line up with TRBD2. The CDR3 is 14 amino acids. The germline CDR1 and CDR2 sequences are SNHLY and FYNNEI. V shed 7 bases, J shed 3 bases, and the junction held 4 bases outside the gene matches. The CDR3 nucleotides are TGTGCCAGCAACGCGGGGGGGGTCTACAATGAGCAGTTCTTC. It encodes CASNAGGVYNEQFF. Full variable domain (missing parts from reference TRBV2 and TRBJ2-1): EPEVTQTPSHQVTQMGQEVILRCVPISNHLYFYWYRQILGQKVEFLVSFYNNEISEKSEIFDDQFSVERPDGSNFTLKIRSTKLEDSAMYFCASNAGGVYNEQFFGPGTRLTVL.

This clone was seen more than once but under ten times. The V and J genes are TRBV14 and TRBJ1-4, with D hard to call. The germline V gene encodes CDR1 SGHDN and CDR2 FVKESK. The CDR3 spans 13 residues. Trimming stripped 4 bases from V and 4 bases from J, with 7 bases between. Here the CDR3 reads CASSLRFNEKLFF. The CDR3 DNA sequence: TGTGCCAGCAGCCTTCGGTTTAATGAAAAACTGTTTTTT.

This sequence joins TRBV9 and TRBJ1-2; D is unresolved. With 0 bases removed from V and 8 bases from J, the gap between germline ends came to 14 bases. The length of the CDR3 is 14 residues. CDR1 and CDR2 from the germline V gene are SGDLS and YYNGEE. CDR3 in DNA: TGTGCCAGCAGCGTAGCGCCGACGCCCAAGGGCTACACCTTC. Translation: CASSVAPTPKGYTF. Drawing the rest from reference TRBV9 and TRBJ1-2, the complete variable domain is DSGVTQTPKHLITATGQRVTLRCSPRSGDLSVYWYQQSLDQGLQFLIQYYNGEERAKGNILERFSAQQFPDLHSELNLSSLELGDSALYFCASSVAPTPKGYTFGSGTRLTVV.

This clone was seen only a few times. This chain uses TRBV5-1 with TRBJ2-3; 12 bases line up with TRBD2. V was clipped by 4 bases and J by 3 bases; unmatched bases: 6. The CDR3 contains 16 residues. The germline CDR1 and CDR2 sequences are SGHRS and YFSETQ. CDR3 loop: CASSEGLAGGTDTQYF. The CDR3 DNA reads as TGCGCCAGCAGCGAAGGCCTAGCGGGGGGGACAGATACGCAGTATTTT.

The chain employs TRBV30 and TRBJ1-3; no definite D call. The germline CDR1 and CDR2 sequences are GTSNPN and SVGIG (reference sequence). There are 11 residues in the CDR3. V lost 5 bases and J 0 bases, leaving 2 bases between the germline ends. This chain's CDR3 is CAWGSGNTIYF. In DNA, the CDR3 is TGTGCCTGGGGCTCTGGAAACACCATATATTTT.

This chain uses TRBV7-8 with TRBJ1-5; unclear D gene. Germline V gives CDR1 SGHVS, CDR2 FQNEAQ. There are 15 residues in the CDR3. With 5 bases removed from V and 5 bases from J, the gap between germline ends came to 16 bases. CDR3 sequence (DNA): TGTGCCAGCAGCCACCGCCGGGCACCACATCAGCCCCAGCATTTT. It yields the protein CASSHRRAPHQPQHF.

The chain employs TRBV18 and TRBJ2-7; D possibly uses TRBD1 or TRBD2 (5 bases each). The V gene's germline CDR1 is KGHSH and CDR2 LQKENI. The CDR3 is made up of 14 amino acids. The ends were cut back, 2 bases at V and 2 bases at J, with 10 bases in the middle. In nucleotides, the CDR3 is TGTGCCAGCTCACCAGGGGACGGACCCTACGAGCAGTACTTC. This sequence encodes CASSPGDGPYEQYF.

The chain employs TRBV5-1 and TRBJ2-3, with D tentatively TRBD1 (5 bases). In germline, CDR1 is SGHRS, CDR2 YFSETQ. This CDR3 contains 13 residues. The V end lost 4 bases, the J end lost 6 bases, and 12 bases lay between the germline ends. The CDR3 loop reads CASSQPGQDTQYF. The CDR3 coding sequence is TGCGCCAGCAGCCAGCCAGGGCAGGATACGCAGTATTTT.

The V gene is TRBV7-9, the J gene TRBJ1-2, with D possibly TRBD1 on 5 matching bases. This CDR3 has 13 residues. V lost 4 bases and J 5 bases, leaving 11 bases between the germline ends. In germline, CDR1 is SEHNR, CDR2 FQNEAQ (reference sequence). This CDR3 reads CASSYPGVYGYTF. Here the CDR3 DNA reads TGTGCCAGCAGCTACCCGGGGGTGTATGGCTACACCTTC.

This clone was counted between two and nine times. The chain couples TRBV5-4 to TRBJ2-3; no reliable D call. This CDR3 comprises 14 residues. Germline V gene sequence: CDR1 SGHNT, CDR2 YYREEE (reference sequence). V lost 4 bases and J 2 bases, leaving 11 bases between the germline ends. The CDR3 nucleotides read TGTGCCAGCAGCCCGCGGACCCCCACAGATACGCAGTATTTT. Residues: CASSPRTPTDTQYF.

J is TRBJ2-3 and V is TRBV28, with 10 positions matching TRBD1. The junction had 17 bases not matched to a gene; V was cut back by 5 bases and J by 0 bases. Per germline, CDR1 MDHEN and CDR2 SYDVKM. This CDR3 has 20 residues. This CDR3 reads CASSVLGGQGPSGSTDTQYF. DNA for the CDR3: TGTGCCAGCAGTGTTTTAGGGGGACAGGGGCCATCAGGGAGCACAGATACGCAGTATTTT.

This clone is medium-sized. The chain combines TRBV2 with TRBJ2-7, with no clear D. The CDR3 consists of 11 residues. Deletions cut 4 bases from V and 4 bases from J, with 5 bases between. The germline V gene has CDR1 SNHLY and CDR2 FYNNEI. Here the CDR3 reads CASSGGYEQYF. The CDR3 DNA reads as TGTGCCAGCAGTGGAGGATACGAGCAGTACTTC.

The V gene is TRBV2, the J gene TRBJ2-3; TRBD1 matches 8 bases. Germline V gene data show CDR1 as SNHLY and CDR2 as FYNNEI. The CDR3 covers 15 residues. V shed 6 bases and J 2 bases; nucleotides not matched to a gene: 7. The CDR3 bases are TGTGCCAGCAGCGGGACAGGTTGGTACACAGATACGCAGTATTTT. This sequence encodes CASSGTGWYTDTQYF.

The chain employs TRBV10-2 and TRBJ2-3; TRBD2 aligns across 14 bases. CDR3 size: 15 residues. With V trimmed by 6 bases and J by 6 bases, 5 bases remained unmatched. Germline lookup yields CDR1 WSHSY and CDR2 SAAADI. CDR3: CASSLGLAGADTQYF. As DNA, the CDR3 is TGCGCCAGCAGCCTGGGACTAGCGGGGGCCGATACGCAGTATTTT.

The J gene is TRBJ2-2, the V gene TRBV7-3; D call uncertain. Trimming stripped 5 bases from V and 2 bases from J, with 3 bases between. Germline loops: CDR1 SGHTA, CDR2 FQGTGA. This CDR3 spans 12 amino acids. CDR3 bases: TGTGCCAGCAGCACCAACACCGGGGAGCTGTTTTTT. Translated, it gives CASSTNTGELFF.

This clone came up a few times. The chain uses TRBV9 and TRBJ2-7; 8 bases are a match to TRBD1. Germline lookup yields CDR1 SGDLS and CDR2 YYNGEE. CDR3 size: 14 residues. The junction had 6 bases not matched to a gene; V was cut back by 0 bases and J by 7 bases. The DNA for the CDR3 is TGTGCCAGCAGCGTAGGGGGGACAGGCGGGGAGCAGTACTTC. It yields the protein CASSVGGTGGEQYF.

A note on this clone: One junction end disagrees with the germline gene, perhaps due to a read error. Other DNA sequences within the sample encode an identical CDR3. The chain has TRBV7-6 and TRBJ1-2, with 7 positions matching TRBD1. Germline CDR1 is SGHVS and CDR2 is FNYEAQ. The CDR3 extends over 12 amino acids. CDR3 in amino acids: CASGDRGYGYTF. CDR3 in DNA: TGCGCCAGTGGGGACAGAGGATATGGCTACACCTTC.

The chain employs TRBV5-6 and TRBJ1-2; possibly TRBD1 for D (5 bases). V was trimmed by 0 bases and J by 3 bases, leaving 15 bases between them. The CDR3 contains 16 residues. Germline V CDR1 and CDR2: SGHDT, YYEEEE. CDR3 nucleotides: TGTGCCAGCAGCTTGGGGGCGAGGGAAGGGGACTATGGCTACACCTTC. As protein: CASSLGAREGDYGYTF.

V gene TRBV7-3 combines with J gene TRBJ1-2, with D possibly matching TRBD1 (5 bases). This CDR3 has 13 residues. Germline-derived CDR1 and CDR2 are SGHTA and FQGTGA. V gave up 4 bases and J gave up 11 bases, with 17 bases separating them. DNA of the CDR3: TGTGCCAGCAGCTCCCGGCCCGCAGCAGGGTACACCTTC. Amino acids: CASSSRPAAGYTF.

The CDR3 DNA is TGTGCCAGCAGCTTAGATCTAGGAGATACGCAGTATTTT. Protein sequence: CASSLDLGDTQYF. J is TRBJ2-3 and V is TRBV11-3; D is uncertain. The CDR3 spans 13 residues. Germline loops: CDR1 SGHNT, CDR2 YENEEA. V gave up 0 bases and J gave up 5 bases, with 6 bases separating them.

This clone was observed once. This chain connects TRBV5-4 to TRBJ1-5; no definite D call. This CDR3 is built from 13 residues. Per germline, CDR1 SGHNT and CDR2 YYREEE (reference sequence). Trimming took 0 bases from V and 5 from J, leaving 6 bases between them. The CDR3 spells CASSLATDQPQHF. The CDR3 bases are TGTGCCAGCAGCTTGGCCACTGATCAGCCCCAGCATTTT.

This rearrangement joins TRBV5-7 to TRBJ2-1, with TRBD2 matching 12 bases. TRBV5-7 is classed as an ORF, of uncertain function. The CDR3 is 14 residues long. Germline trimming cut 3 bases from V and 10 bases from J; bases unmatched to any gene: 5. The CDR3 loop reads CASSSGLAGGEQFF. The CDR3 nucleotides read TGTGCCAGCAGCTCGGGCCTAGCGGGGGGGGAGCAGTTCTTC.

The genes are TRBV7-2 and TRBJ2-7; D is perhaps TRBD1 or TRBD2 (6 bases each). V was shortened by 5 bases and J by 0 bases, with 14 bases between the two germline ends. CDR1 and CDR2 from the germline V gene are SGHTA and FQGNSA. The CDR3 is 15 amino acids. CDR3 region: CASSPWGASSYEQYF. CDR3 DNA: TGTGCCAGCAGCCCATGGGGGGCGAGCTCCTACGAGCAGTACTTC. Together with reference TRBV7-2 and TRBJ2-7, the CDR3 gives the full variable domain: GAGVSQSPSNKVTEKGKDVELRCDPISGHTALYWYRQSLGQGLEFLIYFQGNSAPDKSGLPSDRFSAERTGGSVSTLTIQRTQQEDSAVYLCASSPWGASSYEQYFGPGTRLTVT.